What follows are 14 T cell receptor beta chains derived from one specimen sequenced in a study of cytomegalovirus exposure and HLA in healthy donors. The PCR made use of 60 Vbeta and 13 Jbeta primers. This table comes from immunoSEQ multiplex PCR, and its TCRdb copy is limited to in-frame clones, with some not included. The data show about 140,000 clones, approximately 71% seen once. The sample was PBMCs. These receptors all stem from a man between 40 and 49 years old in good health and CMV-seronegative.

Written as DNA, the CDR3 is TGTGCCAGCAGTCCGAACTACACCGGGACAGGGGGCCTTCAAACCTTC. Translated, it gives CASSPNYTGTGGLQTF. The chain links TRBV28 to TRBJ1-2; 12 positions agree with TRBD1. V was pared by 5 bases and J by 14 bases, with 18 bases of the junction left unmatched. The CDR3 covers 16 residues. Looked up from germline, CDR1 is MDHEN and CDR2 is SYDVKM.

The V gene is TRBV2, the J gene TRBJ1-1; no clear D. V lost 6 bases and J lost 5, with 16 bases in between. The V gene's germline CDR1 is SNHLY and CDR2 FYNNEI. The CDR3 length is 14 residues. As DNA, the CDR3 is TGTGCCAGCAGCCCAGGACTTCTGGGGACTGAAGCTTTCTTT. This gives the protein CASSPGLLGTEAFF. Based on the CDR3 plus reference TRBV2 and TRBJ1-1, the full variable domain is EPEVTQTPSHQVTQMGQEVILRCVPISNHLYFYWYRQILGQKVEFLVSFYNNEISEKSEIFDDQFSVERPDGSNFTLKIRSTKLEDSAMYFCASSPGLLGTEAFFGQGTRLTVV.

This sequence joins TRBV5-6 and TRBJ2-7; a possible D gene is TRBD1 (6 bases). The CDR3 covers 13 residues. Germline V gene lookup returns CDR1 SGHDT and CDR2 YYEEEE. With 0 bases removed from V and 3 bases from J, the gap between germline ends came to 7 bases. The CDR3 region is CASSLDRVYEQYF. Here the CDR3 DNA reads TGTGCCAGCAGCTTGGACAGGGTCTACGAGCAGTACTTC.

In this sample, this clone turned up once. The CDR3 DNA is TGTGCCAGCAGCTTAAGAATCGCCACCCTCGGGGACTACGAGCAGTACTTC. It encodes CASSLRIATLGDYEQYF. The V call is TRBV7-8, the J call TRBJ2-7; possibly TRBD2 for D (5 bases). Germline V gene lookup returns CDR1 SGHVS and CDR2 FQNEAQ. The CDR3 is made up of 17 amino acids. Trimming removed 2 bases from V and 3 bases from J, with 20 bases in between.

CDR3 protein: CASSTRLAGGIQETQYF. CDR3 sequence (DNA): TGTGCCAGCAGCACCCGACTAGCGGGGGGGATACAAGAGACCCAGTACTTC. The chain is built from TRBV5-5 and TRBJ2-5; 14 bases align to TRBD2. V shed 4 bases, J shed 2 bases, and the junction held 7 bases outside the gene matches. Per the germline V gene, CDR1 is SGHKS and CDR2 is YYEKEE (reference sequence). This CDR3 is 17 amino acids long.

This chain uses TRBV27 with TRBJ2-7; TRBD2 is a possible D gene (6 bases). The CDR3 has 14 amino acids. The V end was cut by 3 bases, the J end by 2 bases, with 11 bases between. Germline CDR1 reads MNHEY; CDR2 reads SMNVEV (reference sequence). The CDR3, as DNA: TGTGCCAGCAGTTTTGGGGGGTATGCCTACGAGCAGTACTTC. Translating it yields CASSFGGYAYEQYF.

The chain has TRBV5-4 and TRBJ2-3; 12 bases are shared with TRBD2. Trimming took 5 bases from V and 6 from J; bases not matched to a gene: 7. This CDR3 contains 15 residues. The germline V gene has CDR1 SGHNT and CDR2 YYREEE (reference sequence). The CDR3: CASSLAGGHRDTQYF. The CDR3 DNA reads as TGTGCCAGCAGTCTAGCGGGGGGGCATCGGGATACGCAGTATTTT.

V and J are TRBV5-1 and TRBJ2-5; TRBD1 aligns across 7 bases. The germline V gene encodes CDR1 SGHRS and CDR2 YFSETQ. The CDR3 runs 14 residues. With V trimmed by 4 bases and J by 5 bases, 8 bases remained unmatched. The DNA of the CDR3 is TGCGCCAGCAGCCCTGACAGGGTGCGGGAGACCCAGTACTTC. It codes for CASSPDRVRETQYF. The whole variable domain, remainder taken from reference TRBV5-1 and TRBJ2-5, is KAGVTQTPRYLIKTRGQQVTLSCSPISGHRSVSWYQQTPGQGLQFLFEYFSETQRNKGNFPGRFSGRQFSNSRSEMNVSTLELGDSALYLCASSPDRVRETQYFGPGTRLLVL.

This sequence joins TRBV18 and TRBJ1-4, with D hard to call. V was clipped by 0 bases and J by 0 bases, with 11 bases between them. The length of the CDR3 is 17 residues. CDR1 is KGHSH and CDR2 is LQKENI in the germline V gene. The CDR3, as DNA: TGTGCCAGCTCACCACCGACATACAGTGCAACTAATGAAAAACTGTTTTTT. Translating it yields CASSPPTYSATNEKLFF.

This chain joins TRBV7-2 and TRBJ2-7; D is possibly TRBD1 (7 bases). This CDR3 is 14 amino acids long. The germline gives CDR1 SGHTA, CDR2 FQGNSA. V lost 5 bases, J lost 2 bases, and 13 bases lay in between. In nucleotides, the CDR3 is TGTGCCAGCAGCCGGAGGGACAGCCCCTACGAGCAGTACTTC. This sequence encodes CASSRRDSPYEQYF.

This chain links TRBV9 with TRBJ2-1; 11 nucleotides align to TRBD2. CDR1 SGDLS and CDR2 YYNGEE come from the germline V gene. V shed 0 bases and J 8 bases; nucleotides not matched to a gene: 10. The CDR3 has 17 amino acids. The DNA for the CDR3 is TGTGCCAGCAGCGTAGCCCTAGCGGGGGGTGCTGAAGATGAGCAGTTCTTC. This encodes CASSVALAGGAEDEQFF. The full variable domain, in which reference TRBV9 and TRBJ2-1 provide the parts outside the CDR3, is DSGVTQTPKHLITATGQRVTLRCSPRSGDLSVYWYQQSLDQGLQFLIQYYNGEERAKGNILERFSAQQFPDLHSELNLSSLELGDSALYFCASSVALAGGAEDEQFFGPGTRLTVL.

The table lists this clone with a few counts. The chain joins TRBV9 to TRBJ2-5; 8 bases line up with TRBD2. Germline values: CDR1 SGDLS, CDR2 YYNGEE. J was trimmed by 1 base and V by 2 bases; bases with no gene match: 1. This CDR3 has 14 amino acids. DNA of the CDR3: TGTGCCAGCAGCGTCGGGGGGGTCCAAGAGACCCAGTACTTC. This translates into CASSVGGVQETQYF.

The V gene is TRBV11-3, the J gene TRBJ2-2; D not resolved. Between the trimmed V and J ends, which lost 6 bases and 1 base, there was a span of 9 bases. The CDR3 has 14 amino acids. Germline CDR1 reads SGHNT; CDR2 reads YENEEA. The CDR3 bases are TGTGCCAGCAGATTATTTAGGAACACCGGGGAGCTGTTTTTT. Residues: CASRLFRNTGELFF.

The chain couples TRBV25-1 to TRBJ2-5; 7 bases fit TRBD1. The V and J ends lost 6 bases and 1 base, in that order; junction bases with no gene match: 8. The length of the CDR3 is 15 residues. Germline CDR1 is MGHDK and CDR2 is SYGVNS. CDR3 protein: CASSTTGDRQETQYF. CDR3 coding DNA: TGTGCCAGCAGCACAACAGGGGACCGCCAAGAGACCCAGTACTTC.